Sequencing of this T cell receptor beta chain was carried out in a study of graft-versus-host responses after intestinal transplantation. Notes on this clone: Antigen: not known.

Produced via immunoSEQ multiplex PCR; TCRdb's table is partial and in-frame only. The repertoire includes 90,000 to 150,000 clones, 85% to 95% of them detected once, and 3.3% sits in the top ten. The CDR3 totals 15 residues. The ends were cut back, 3 bases at V and 4 bases at J, with 13 bases in the middle. Germline V gene data show CDR1 as MDHEN and CDR2 as SYDVKM. This chain joins TRBV28 and TRBJ2-1; D remains unclear. The sequence derives from a human donor who received an intestinal transplant. The material was unstimulated CD8+ T cells sorted from spleen or lymph node cells, obtained before intestinal transplant. CDR3 loop: CASSFRPLSYNEQFF. The CDR3 coding sequence is TGTGCCAGCAGTTTTCGACCTTTAAGTTACAATGAGCAGTTCTTC.